The 23 T cell receptor beta chains below all came from one sample that was sequenced in a study of T-cell memory formation after mild COVID-19. Using its own MiXCR run on the 5' RACE reads, TCRdb lists one record per CDR3 protein. The repertoire consists of approximately 440,000 distinct CDR3 sequences, with 20% occurring once and the leading ten covering roughly 8.4%. Sequenced: PBMCs or a T cell subset sorted from them (not recorded which). These receptors were collected from an adult woman who had mild COVID-19 (a few samples of this study predate the infection). Cell type and time point are not known.

This clonotype was recorded once. This chain uses TRBV7-2 with TRBJ2-3; possibly TRBD1 or TRBD2 for D (5 bases each). This CDR3 region has 19 residues. The ends were cut back, 4 bases at V and 0 bases at J, with 23 bases in the middle. Germline lookup yields CDR1 SGHTA and CDR2 FQGNSA. In DNA, the CDR3 is TGTGCCAGCAGCTCTATTTGGGCCCCCGGGACCTCCAGCACAGATACGCAGTATTTT. It translates to CASSSIWAPGTSSTDTQYF.

This clonotype was seen many times. The chain recombines TRBV29-1 with TRBJ2-6; D not resolved. With 0 bases removed from V and 0 bases from J, the gap between germline ends came to 3 bases. The germline gives CDR1 SQVTM, CDR2 ANQGSEA. This CDR3 comprises 14 residues. The CDR3 is CSVEDVSGANVLTF. Written as DNA, the CDR3 is TGCAGCGTTGAAGATGTCTCTGGGGCCAACGTCCTGACTTTC. Combining the CDR3 with reference TRBV29-1 and TRBJ2-6 gives the whole variable domain SAVISQKPSRDICQRGTSLTIQCQVDSQVTMMFWYRQQPGQSLTLIATANQGSEATYESGFVIDKFPISRPNLTFSTLTVSNMSPEDSSIYLCSVEDVSGANVLTFGAGSRLTVL.

The chain carries TRBV7-2 and TRBJ2-3; 10 nucleotides line up with TRBD1. The germline V gene has CDR1 SGHTA and CDR2 FQGNSA. The CDR3 totals 14 residues. With 5 bases clipped from V and 7 bases from J, the junction kept 6 bases outside the gene matches. The CDR3 spells CASSPRQGANTQYF. The CDR3 DNA follows: TGTGCCAGCAGCCCTCGACAGGGGGCTAATACGCAGTATTTT.

This clonotype was detected a few times. This chain joins TRBV7-2 and TRBJ2-1, with TRBD1 matching 11 bases. V trimming: 1 base; J trimming: 12 bases; junction bases outside the gene matches: 5. This CDR3 region has 14 residues. CDR1 and CDR2 (germline): SGHTA, FQGNSA. For the CDR3, the DNA is TGTGCCAGCAGCTTAGGGACAGGGGGCCGGAGGCAGTTCTTC. This codes for CASSLGTGGRRQFF.

This chain links TRBV6-6 with TRBJ2-7; the D is unclear. V lost 2 bases and J 4 bases, leaving 15 bases between the germline ends. The germline CDR1 and CDR2 sequences are MNHNY and SVGAGI (reference sequence). CDR3 length: 15 amino acids. This chain's CDR3 is CASSYLALIGYEQYF. CDR3 DNA: TGTGCCAGCAGTTACCTCGCGTTGATAGGTTACGAGCAGTACTTC.

CDR3 nucleotides: TGTGCCAGCACTCGGGACGGGGGCACCGGGGAGCTGTTTTTT. It encodes CASTRDGGTGELFF. This chain uses TRBV6-2 or TRBV6-3 with TRBJ2-2; TRBD2 might be the D (6 bases). Trimming cost V 7 bases and J 4 bases, with 13 bases left between them. Germline CDR1 MNHEY, CDR2 SVGEGT. The CDR3 spans 14 residues.

The chain joins TRBV6-1 to TRBJ2-1; 12 bases are a match to TRBD2. With 3 bases clipped from V and 4 bases from J, the junction kept 4 bases outside the gene matches. Germline CDR1 MNHNS, CDR2 SASEGT. The CDR3 spans 16 residues. The CDR3 here is CASSDSLAGGYNEQFF. The CDR3 DNA sequence: TGTGCCAGCAGTGACTCCCTAGCGGGGGGGTACAATGAGCAGTTCTTC.

The V call is TRBV7-2, the J call TRBJ2-3; D not certain. Germline V gene data show CDR1 as SGHTA and CDR2 as FQGNSA. The V end was cut by 2 bases, the J end by 4 bases, with 10 bases between. The CDR3 covers 14 residues. The CDR3 spells CASSLFRLADTQYF. CDR3 bases: TGTGCCAGCAGCTTATTCCGGCTCGCAGATACGCAGTATTTT.

This chain connects TRBV5-1 to TRBJ2-5; D unclear. The CDR3 is made up of 14 amino acids. CDR1 SGHRS and CDR2 YFSETQ come from the germline V gene. The V gene lost 0 bases and the J gene lost 7 bases, with 13 bases spanning the gap. This chain's CDR3 is CASSLGPLDVTQYF. The CDR3 nucleotides read TGCGCCAGCAGCTTGGGGCCCCTGGACGTGACCCAGTACTTC.

This chain links TRBV19 with TRBJ2-3, with D tentatively TRBD2 (6 bases). Between the trimmed V and J ends, which lost 8 bases and 0 bases, there was a span of 12 bases. The germline gives CDR1 LNHDA, CDR2 SQIVND (reference sequence). This CDR3 is 14 amino acids long. This CDR3 reads CASLRRGSTDTQYF. CDR3 bases: TGTGCCAGTTTACGGCGGGGAAGCACAGATACGCAGTATTTT.

The V and J genes are TRBV5-4 and TRBJ1-2; D gene uncertain. This CDR3 comprises 12 residues. Germline CDR1 SGHNT, CDR2 YYREEE (reference sequence). The V gene lost 1 base and the J gene lost 8 bases, with 9 bases spanning the gap. The CDR3 nucleotides read TGTGCCAGCAGCTTGCAATTGGAGGGCTACACCTTC. It codes for CASSLQLEGYTF.

This clonotype was found a few times. This rearrangement joins TRBV20-1 to TRBJ2-7; 7 bases align to TRBD1. Per germline, CDR1 DFQATT and CDR2 SNEGSKA (reference sequence). This CDR3 has 14 residues. Losses at the gene ends were 0 bases for V and 7 bases for J; bases not matched to a gene: 9. As DNA, the CDR3 is TGCAGTGCTAGAGATCCCAGGGGGTCTTGGGAGCAGTACTTC. It encodes CSARDPRGSWEQYF.

At least ten counts were recorded for this clonotype. This chain uses TRBV24-1 with TRBJ2-3; 7 nucleotides agree with TRBD1. J gave up 2 bases and V 9 bases, and 7 bases lay outside the gene matches. This CDR3 region has 14 residues. Germline CDR1 and CDR2: KGHDR and SFDVKD. CDR3 in DNA: TGTGCCACCGCGCACAGGGGTACCACAGATACGCAGTATTTT. The encoded protein is CATAHRGTTDTQYF.

This clonotype is a singleton in its sample. This chain uses TRBV5-1 with TRBJ2-5; 9 positions agree with TRBD1. V lost 4 bases, J lost 2 bases, and 6 bases stayed unmatched. Germline V gene data show CDR1 as SGHRS and CDR2 as YFSETQ. The CDR3 extends over 15 amino acids. As DNA, the CDR3 is TGCGCCAGCAGCCCATCCGGGACAGGGCAAGAGACCCAGTACTTC. Protein: CASSPSGTGQETQYF.

Notes on this clonotype: Because the CDR3 is missing its conserved closing phenylalanine or tryptophan, this is likely a read error. The chain links TRBV7-2 to TRBJ2-7; D call uncertain. The CDR3 runs to 15 residues. Trimming pared 1 base from V and 5 bases from J, leaving 15 bases between. Per germline, CDR1 SGHTA and CDR2 FQGNSA. The CDR3 reads CASSLEPYQSHEQYL. The DNA for the CDR3 is TGTGCCAGCAGCTTAGAGCCTTACCAGAGCCACGAGCAGTACTTA.

The CDR3 nucleotides are TGTGCCAGCAGGGAGAGCGGGACAGGCAGTGGCTACACCTTC. Amino acid sequence: CASRESGTGSGYTF. The rearrangement joins TRBV6-1 to TRBJ1-2, with TRBD1 matching over 8 bases. With 6 bases clipped from V and 7 bases from J, the junction kept 10 bases outside the gene matches. In germline, CDR1 is MNHNS, CDR2 SASEGT. This CDR3 spans 14 amino acids.

Only a few counts were recorded for this clonotype. The chain carries TRBV27 and TRBJ1-2; no clear D. This CDR3 is built from 14 residues. V was clipped by 10 bases and J by 4 bases, with 19 bases between them. CDR1 is MNHEY and CDR2 is SMNVEV in the germline V gene (reference sequence). DNA for the CDR3: TGTGCCACCCGCCCGGGAGCGGCTGGCTATGGCTACACCTTC. Amino acids: CATRPGAAGYGYTF.

In this sample, this clonotype turned up once. This sequence joins TRBV7-2 and TRBJ1-3; 8 nucleotides align to TRBD1. Trimming removed 2 bases from V and 0 bases from J; junction bases left unmatched: 3. The CDR3 runs to 16 residues. Per germline, CDR1 SGHTA and CDR2 FQGNSA. Here the CDR3 DNA reads TGTGCCAGCAGCTTAAGGACAGGGCACTCTGGAAACACCATATATTTT. It is translated as CASSLRTGHSGNTIYF.

This clonotype was counted many times. The V gene is TRBV12-3 or TRBV12-4, the J gene TRBJ1-2; 7 positions match TRBD1. The CDR3 totals 14 residues. Trimming took 6 bases from V and 4 from J; bases not matched to a gene: 8. The CDR3 region is CASRATGLGYGYTF. The CDR3 bases are TGTGCCAGCAGGGCGACAGGGCTAGGCTATGGCTACACCTTC.

In its sample, this clonotype was seen a few times. The J gene is TRBJ1-1, the V gene TRBV6-6, with 10 positions matching TRBD1. J was trimmed by 3 bases and V by 5 bases; bases with no gene match: 3. The CDR3 contains 14 residues. In germline, CDR1 is MNHNY, CDR2 SVGAGI (reference sequence). DNA of the CDR3: TGTGCCAGCAGTGGGACAGGGGCGGACACTGAAGCTTTCTTT. As protein: CASSGTGADTEAFF.

The chain joins TRBV24-1 to TRBJ2-1; no clear D. Germline CDR1 KGHDR, CDR2 SFDVKD. The ends were cut back, 5 bases at V and 4 bases at J, with 8 bases in the middle. The CDR3 runs 13 residues. The CDR3 nucleotides read TGTGCCACCAGTGCCTCCAGATACAATGAGCAGTTCTTC. Translation: CATSASRYNEQFF.

The J gene is TRBJ1-6, the V gene TRBV3-1, with TRBD1 matching 10 bases. V lost 3 bases and J lost 9; bases outside the gene matches: 2. Germline V gene data show CDR1 as LGHDT and CDR2 as YNNKEL (reference sequence). The CDR3 is 14 residues long. CDR3 amino acids: CASSHGQGVSPLHF. CDR3 nucleotide sequence: TGTGCCAGCAGCCATGGACAGGGGGTTTCACCCCTCCACTTT. The whole variable domain, filled in from reference TRBV3-1 and TRBJ1-6, reads DTAVSQTPKYLVTQMGNDKSIKCEQNLGHDTMYWYKQDSKKFLKIMFSYNNKELIINETVPNRFSPKSPDKAHLNLHINSLELGDSAVYFCASSHGQGVSPLHFGNGTRLTVT.

The chain employs TRBV6-2 or TRBV6-3 and TRBJ2-1; unclear D gene. Trimming took 5 bases from V and 3 from J, leaving 11 bases between them. Germline values: CDR1 MNHEY, CDR2 SVGEGT. This CDR3 is built from 14 residues. CDR3 in DNA: TGTGCCAGCAGTACGGACGGAAACTACAATGAGCAGTTCTTC. It translates to CASSTDGNYNEQFF.